This T cell receptor (beta chain) derives from a study of glioma-infiltrating T cells. The study, taken as a whole, reports: CDR3 overlap between tissue and blood was very small. Non-neoplastic patients had below-expected tissue-blood divergence, while all gliomas exceeded expectation.

This clonotype has just a few counts. Its target is unknown. The iRepertoire nested amplicon-rescue multiplex PCR amplified TCR alpha and beta CDR3s from RNA. One-step reverse transcription and amplification started from approximately 100-400 ng of tissue mRNA or PBMC total RNA. TCRdb analysed the multiplex PCR reads with MiXCR anew, one entry per CDR3 protein. The sample carries some 110,000 distinct CDR3 sequences, approximately 25% recorded once. Trimming left V 1 base short and J 6 bases short, with 5 bases between. The CDR3 length is 12 residues. Germline V gene lookup returns CDR1 SGHTA and CDR2 FQGTGA.

The chain is built from TRBV7-3 and TRBJ2-3, with D unclear. The receptor was isolated from a human donor with low-grade glioma or glioblastoma, undergoing nonglioma brain surgery, or in good health (not recorded which). Specimen: glioma tissue, nonneoplastic brain tissue, or PBMCs (not recorded which). CDR3 loop: CASSLNRDTQYF. In nucleotides, the CDR3 is TGTGCCAGCAGCTTAAACCGGGATACGCAGTATTTT.